This T cell receptor (beta chain) stems from a study of CD8+ T cells in alopecia areata. Extraction and reverse transcription of RNA yielded cDNA as the sequencing template. Assay used: immunoSEQ multiplex PCR; TCRdb lists only in-frame clones, some missing. The repertoire holds some 150,000 clones, about 86% seen once, with about 12% in the top ten. Treatment indicated: oral pan-JAK inhibitor, 5-10 mg twice daily. This CDR3 is built from 12 residues. Germline V gene lookup returns CDR1 SNHLY and CDR2 FYNNEI. V lost 7 bases and J lost 7, with 14 bases in between. The chain recombines TRBV2 with TRBJ2-7; TRBD1 might be the D (6 bases). This TCR came from a human donor with alopecia areata. The specimen was CD8+ T cells sorted from blood, collected at week 4, from a patient treated with tofacitinib. The CDR3 DNA is TGTGCCAGCATGAGGGACACCCCGGAGCAGTACTTC. This translates into CASMRDTPEQYF. Filled out from reference TRBV2 and TRBJ2-7, the complete variable domain reads EPEVTQTPSHQVTQMGQEVILRCVPISNHLYFYWYRQILGQKVEFLVSFYNNEISEKSEIFDDQFSVERPDGSNFTLKIRSTKLEDSAMYFCASMRDTPEQYFGPGTRLTVT.